The present T cell receptor beta chain was sequenced within a study of Ad26.COV2.S vaccination and SARS-CoV-2 variants. Study overall: Intramuscularly, Ad26.COV2.S was given either once or twice, 56 days apart.

As to treatment: 15 to 20 received Ad26.COV2.S at low or high dose, single or two shots; 5 received placebo; per-sample allocation not given. Sampling occurred on day 63 after the first vaccine or placebo injection. Assay: immunoSEQ multiplex PCR; the TCRdb copy retains only in-frame clones and omits some. Of around 450,000 clones in the sample, approximately 90% were seen once. General study points: There was reportedly substantial breadth in spike-specific CD8+ and CD4+ T cell responses after vaccination.

Germline CDR1 and CDR2: SGHRS and YFSETQ. The CDR3 has 16 amino acids. V was trimmed by 4 bases and J by 0 bases, leaving 15 bases between them. About this clone itself: The antigen remains undetermined.

V usage is TRBV5-1 and J usage is TRBJ2-3; a weak D match, TRBD1 (5 bases). The receptor comes from a person aged 18-60 years who received the Ad26.COV2.S COVID-19 vaccine or a placebo. The specimen comprised peripheral blood, sampled in a trial of Ad26.COV2.S vaccine versus placebo. Here the CDR3 DNA reads TGCGCCAGCAGCCAGGCCTCAGGGTCTAGCACAGATACGCAGTATTTT. Translated, it gives CASSQASGSSTDTQYF.